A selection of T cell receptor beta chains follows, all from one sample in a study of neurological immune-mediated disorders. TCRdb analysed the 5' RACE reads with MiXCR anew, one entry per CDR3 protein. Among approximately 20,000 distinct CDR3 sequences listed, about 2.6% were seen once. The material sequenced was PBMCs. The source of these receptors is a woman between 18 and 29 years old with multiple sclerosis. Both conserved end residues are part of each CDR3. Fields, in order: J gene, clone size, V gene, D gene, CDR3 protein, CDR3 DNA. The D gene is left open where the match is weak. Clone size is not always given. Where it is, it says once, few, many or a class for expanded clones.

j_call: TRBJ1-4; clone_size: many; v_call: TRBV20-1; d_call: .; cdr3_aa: CSARIRQNEKLFF; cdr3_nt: TGCAGTGCTAGGATCAGGCAAAATGAAAAACTGTTTTTT
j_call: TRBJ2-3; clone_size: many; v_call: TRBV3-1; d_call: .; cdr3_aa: CASRRGGGGSTDTQYF; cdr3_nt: TGTGCCAGCAGGAGAGGGGGAGGAGGTAGCACAGATACGCAGTATTTT
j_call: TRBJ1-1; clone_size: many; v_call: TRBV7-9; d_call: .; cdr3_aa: CASSPPRITEAFF; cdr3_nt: TGTGCCAGCAGCCCACCCCGGATCACTGAAGCTTTCTTT
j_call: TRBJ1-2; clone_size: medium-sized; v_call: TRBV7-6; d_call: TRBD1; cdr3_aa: CASSSRVGTGVSDYGYTF; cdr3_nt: TGTGCCAGCAGCTCGCGGGTCGGGACAGGGGTCTCCGACTATGGCTACACCTTC
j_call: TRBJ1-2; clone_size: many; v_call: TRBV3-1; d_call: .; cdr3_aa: CASSQVAGNYGYTF; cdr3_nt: TGTGCCAGCAGCCAAGTGGCGGGGAACTATGGCTACACCTTC
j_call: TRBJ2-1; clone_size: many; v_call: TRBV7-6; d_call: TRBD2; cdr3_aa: CASSYRTSGNEQFF; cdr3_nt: TGTGCCAGCAGTTATCGGACTAGCGGGAATGAGCAGTTCTTC
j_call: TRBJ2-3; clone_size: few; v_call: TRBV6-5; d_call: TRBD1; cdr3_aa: CASSYRSDGTGEYF; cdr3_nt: TGTGCCAGCAGTTACAGATCTGATGGGACAGGGGAGTATTTT
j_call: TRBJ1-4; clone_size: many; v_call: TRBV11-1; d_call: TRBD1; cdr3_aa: CASSWDRSNEKLFF; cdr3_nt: TGTGCCAGCAGCTGGGACAGGAGTAATGAAAAACTGTTTTTT
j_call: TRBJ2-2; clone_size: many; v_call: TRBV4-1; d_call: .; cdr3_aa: CASSQDGLGRELFF; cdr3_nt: TGCGCCAGCAGCCAGGACGGATTAGGCCGGGAGCTGTTTTTT
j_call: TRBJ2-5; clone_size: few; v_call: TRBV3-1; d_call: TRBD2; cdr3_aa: CASSQKRTSGSRQETQYF; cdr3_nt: TGTGCCAGCAGCCAAAAGAGGACTAGCGGGAGTCGACAAGAGACCCAGTACTTC
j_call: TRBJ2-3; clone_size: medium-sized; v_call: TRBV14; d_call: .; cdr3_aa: CASSQLQGLDTQYF; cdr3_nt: TGTGCCAGCAGCCAATTACAGGGACTTGATACGCAGTATTTT
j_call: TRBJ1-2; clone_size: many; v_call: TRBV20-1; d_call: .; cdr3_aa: CSARDQEWGAAGYTF; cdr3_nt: TGCAGTGCTAGAGATCAAGAGTGGGGAGCTGCTGGCTACACCTTC
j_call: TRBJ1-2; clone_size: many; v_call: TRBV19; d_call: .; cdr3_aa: CASRGPNYGYTF; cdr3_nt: TGTGCCAGTCGGGGACCTAACTATGGCTACACCTTC
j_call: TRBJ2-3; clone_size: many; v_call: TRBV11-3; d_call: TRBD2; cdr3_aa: CASSTRTSGRTDTQYF; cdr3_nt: TGTGCCAGCAGCACCCGGACTAGCGGGAGAACAGATACGCAGTATTTT
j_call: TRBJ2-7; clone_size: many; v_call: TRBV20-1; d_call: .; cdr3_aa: CSAKAGVRSYEQYF; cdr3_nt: TGCAGTGCGAAGGCCGGGGTCAGATCCTACGAGCAGTACTTC
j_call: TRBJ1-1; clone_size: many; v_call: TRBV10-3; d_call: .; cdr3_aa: CAISESVGQGPRAFF; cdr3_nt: TGTGCCATCAGTGAGTCAGTCGGGCAAGGCCCCCGGGCTTTCTTT
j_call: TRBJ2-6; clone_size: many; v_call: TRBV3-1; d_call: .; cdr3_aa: CASSHPIEGANVLTF; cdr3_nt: TGTGCCAGCAGCCACCCAATTGAGGGGGCCAACGTCCTGACTTTC
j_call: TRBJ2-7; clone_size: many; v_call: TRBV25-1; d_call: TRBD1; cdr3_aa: CASSAANRGVYEQYF; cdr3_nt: TGTGCCAGCAGTGCTGCTAACAGGGGAGTCTACGAGCAGTACTTC
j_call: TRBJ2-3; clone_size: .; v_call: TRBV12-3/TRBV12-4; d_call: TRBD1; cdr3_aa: CASSLNGNRGNTQYF; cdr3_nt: TGTGCCAGCAGTCTGAACGGGAACAGGGGAAATACGCAGTATTTT
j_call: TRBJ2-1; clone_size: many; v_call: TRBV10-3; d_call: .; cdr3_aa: CAISEYQSSYNEQFF; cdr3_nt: TGTGCCATCAGTGAGTACCAGAGTTCCTACAATGAGCAGTTCTTC
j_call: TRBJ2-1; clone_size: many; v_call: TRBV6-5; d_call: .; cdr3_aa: CASKRDNEQFF; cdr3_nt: TGTGCCAGCAAGCGCGACAATGAGCAGTTCTTC
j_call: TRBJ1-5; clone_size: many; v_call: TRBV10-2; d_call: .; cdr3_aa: CASSDPGAPQPQHF; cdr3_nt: TGCGCCAGCAGTGATCCAGGGGCTCCTCAGCCCCAGCATTTT
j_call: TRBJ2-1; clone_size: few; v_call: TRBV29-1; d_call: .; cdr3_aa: CSVIRGGEQFF; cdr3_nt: TGCAGCGTTATAAGGGGCGGTGAGCAGTTCTTC
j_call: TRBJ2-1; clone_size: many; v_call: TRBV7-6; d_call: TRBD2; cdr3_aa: CASSSVGGLAGEAAEQFF; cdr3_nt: TGTGCCAGCAGCTCAGTCGGGGGACTAGCGGGAGAAGCGGCTGAGCAGTTCTTC
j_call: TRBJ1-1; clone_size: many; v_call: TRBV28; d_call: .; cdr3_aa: CAIQWGTEAFF; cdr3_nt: TGTGCCATTCAATGGGGGACTGAAGCTTTCTTT
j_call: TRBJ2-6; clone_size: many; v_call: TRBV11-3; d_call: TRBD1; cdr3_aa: CASSWDRGASGANVLTF; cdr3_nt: TGTGCCAGCAGCTGGGACAGGGGAGCCTCTGGGGCCAACGTCCTGACTTTC
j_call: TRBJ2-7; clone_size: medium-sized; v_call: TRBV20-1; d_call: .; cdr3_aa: CSARDSGTYEQYF; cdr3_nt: TGCAGTGCTAGAGATTCGGGAACCTACGAGCAGTACTTC
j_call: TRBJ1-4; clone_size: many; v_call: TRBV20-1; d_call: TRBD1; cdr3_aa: CSARPGGPNEKLFF; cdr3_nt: TGCAGTGCTCGGCCAGGGGGACCTAATGAAAAACTGTTTTTT
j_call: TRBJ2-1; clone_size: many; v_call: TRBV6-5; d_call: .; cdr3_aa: CASSYKAGHYNEQFF; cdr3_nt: TGTGCCAGCAGTTACAAGGCGGGCCATTACAATGAGCAGTTCTTC
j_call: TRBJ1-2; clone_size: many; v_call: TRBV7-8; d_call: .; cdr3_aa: CASSLPGSYGYTF; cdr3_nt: TGTGCCAGCAGCTTACCAGGGAGCTATGGCTACACCTTC
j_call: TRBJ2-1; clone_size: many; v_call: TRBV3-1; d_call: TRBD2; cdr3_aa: CASSQEPTSGRAGEQFF; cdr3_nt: TGTGCCAGCAGCCAAGAACCAACTAGCGGTCGGGCGGGTGAGCAGTTCTTC
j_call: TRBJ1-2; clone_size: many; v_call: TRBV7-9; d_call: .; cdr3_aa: CASSHSGGGYTF; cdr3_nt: TGTGCCAGCAGCCATTCGGGGGGTGGCTACACCTTC
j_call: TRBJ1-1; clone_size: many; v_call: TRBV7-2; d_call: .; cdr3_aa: CASSLHRVAEAFF; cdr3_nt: TGTGCCAGCAGCCTTCACAGGGTGGCTGAAGCTTTCTTT
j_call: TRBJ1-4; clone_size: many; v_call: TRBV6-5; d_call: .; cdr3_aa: CASRTGTWEEKLFF; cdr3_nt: TGTGCCAGCAGAACCGGGACTTGGGAGGAAAAACTGTTTTTT
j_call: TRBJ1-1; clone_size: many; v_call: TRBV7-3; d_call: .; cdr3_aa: CASSLLSGAEAFF; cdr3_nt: TGTGCCAGCAGCTTACTATCCGGGGCTGAAGCTTTCTTT
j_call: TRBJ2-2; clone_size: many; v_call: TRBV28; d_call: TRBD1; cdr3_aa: CASSRDSSNTGELFF; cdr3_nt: TGTGCCAGCAGTCGGGACAGTTCGAACACCGGGGAGCTGTTTTTT